This TCR beta chain was identified during a study of cytomegalovirus exposure and HLA in healthy donors. Study-wide results and caveats: Later analysis suggested most CMV-associated TCR beta chains were HLA-restricted.

Details on this clone: Its antigen is not known.

A multiplex PCR was run with 60 Vbeta primers and 13 Jbeta primers. Sequencing was performed with immunoSEQ multiplex PCR; in TCRdb, only in-frame clones are kept and a portion is missing. The table records roughly 77,000 clones, about two thirds of them present only once. This clonotype was obtained from a woman in her forties in good health and CMV-seropositive. Sample: PBMCs.

The CDR3 region has the DNA TGTGCCACCGGACAGGGGGCTCAGGGACGGTATGGCTACACCTTC. Amino acids: CATGQGAQGRYGYTF. This chain connects TRBV10-3 to TRBJ1-2, with 11 bases identical to TRBD1. In germline, CDR1 is ENHRY, CDR2 SYGVKD. The V segment lost 10 bases and the J segment 5 bases; nucleotides outside the gene matches: 12. There are 15 residues in the CDR3.